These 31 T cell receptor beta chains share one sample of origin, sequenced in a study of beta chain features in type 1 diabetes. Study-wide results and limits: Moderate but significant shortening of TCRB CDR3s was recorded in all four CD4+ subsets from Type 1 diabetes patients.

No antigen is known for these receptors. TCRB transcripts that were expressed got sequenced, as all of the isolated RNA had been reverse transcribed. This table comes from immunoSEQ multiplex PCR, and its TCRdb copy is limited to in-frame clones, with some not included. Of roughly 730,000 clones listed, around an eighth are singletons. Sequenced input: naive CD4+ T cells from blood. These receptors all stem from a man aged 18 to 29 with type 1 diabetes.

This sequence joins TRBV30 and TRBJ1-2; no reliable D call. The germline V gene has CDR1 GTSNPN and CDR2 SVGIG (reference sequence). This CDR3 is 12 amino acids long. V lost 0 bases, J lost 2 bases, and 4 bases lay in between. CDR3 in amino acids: CAWSVLNYGYTF. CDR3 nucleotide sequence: TGTGCCTGGAGTGTACTGAACTATGGCTACACCTTC.

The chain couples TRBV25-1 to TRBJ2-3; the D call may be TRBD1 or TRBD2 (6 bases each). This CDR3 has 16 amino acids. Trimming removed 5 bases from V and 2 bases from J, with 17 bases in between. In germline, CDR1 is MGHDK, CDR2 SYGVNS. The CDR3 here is CASSTTRDTFTDTQYF. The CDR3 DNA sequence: TGTGCCAGCAGTACGACGCGGGACACCTTCACAGATACGCAGTATTTT.

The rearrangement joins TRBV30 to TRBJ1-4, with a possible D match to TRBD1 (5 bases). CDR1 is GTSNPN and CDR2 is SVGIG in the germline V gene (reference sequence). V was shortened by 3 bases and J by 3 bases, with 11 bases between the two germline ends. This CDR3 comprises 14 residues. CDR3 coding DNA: TGTGCCTGGAGGCGGGGCGCGGCTAATGAAAAACTGTTTTTT. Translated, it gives CAWRRGAANEKLFF.

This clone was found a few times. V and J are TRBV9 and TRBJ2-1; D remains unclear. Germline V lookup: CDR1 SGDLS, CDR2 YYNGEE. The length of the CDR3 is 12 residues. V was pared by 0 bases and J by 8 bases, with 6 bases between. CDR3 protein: CASSVGLDEQFF. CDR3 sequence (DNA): TGTGCCAGCAGCGTAGGTCTGGATGAGCAGTTCTTC.

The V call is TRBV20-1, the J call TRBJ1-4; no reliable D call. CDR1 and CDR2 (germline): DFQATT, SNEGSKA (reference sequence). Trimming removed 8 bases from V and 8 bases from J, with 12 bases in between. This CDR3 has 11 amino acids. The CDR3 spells CSTTKGEKLFF. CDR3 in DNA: TGCAGTACAACCAAAGGGGAAAAACTGTTTTTT.

The CDR3 here is CASSVGTGVSYEQYF. For the CDR3, the DNA is TGTGCCAGCAGCGTTGGCACAGGGGTCTCCTACGAGCAGTACTTC. The chain combines TRBV7-2 with TRBJ2-7, with TRBD1 identical over 7 bases. Trimming cost V 5 bases and J 0 bases; bases outside gene matches: 7. Germline V lookup: CDR1 SGHTA, CDR2 FQGNSA. The CDR3 sequence is 15 residues long. The whole variable domain, filled in from reference TRBV7-2 and TRBJ2-7, reads GAGVSQSPSNKVTEKGKDVELRCDPISGHTALYWYRQSLGQGLEFLIYFQGNSAPDKSGLPSDRFSAERTGGSVSTLTIQRTQQEDSAVYLCASSVGTGVSYEQYFGPGTRLTVT.

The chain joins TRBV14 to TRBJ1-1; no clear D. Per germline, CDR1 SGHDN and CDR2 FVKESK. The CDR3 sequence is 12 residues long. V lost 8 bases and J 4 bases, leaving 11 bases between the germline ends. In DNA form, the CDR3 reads TGTGCCAGCCGCTGGGGTCCCACTGAAGCTTTCTTT. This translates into CASRWGPTEAFF.

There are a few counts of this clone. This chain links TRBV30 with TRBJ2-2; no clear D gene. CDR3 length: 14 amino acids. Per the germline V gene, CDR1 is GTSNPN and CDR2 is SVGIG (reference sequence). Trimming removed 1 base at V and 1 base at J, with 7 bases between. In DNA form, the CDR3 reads TGTGCCTGGAGTGAAAAGGGGAACACCGGGGAGCTGTTTTTT. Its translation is CAWSEKGNTGELFF.

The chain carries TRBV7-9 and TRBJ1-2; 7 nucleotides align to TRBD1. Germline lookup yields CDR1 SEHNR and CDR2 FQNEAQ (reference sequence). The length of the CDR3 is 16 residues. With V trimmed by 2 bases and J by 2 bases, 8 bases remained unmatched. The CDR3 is CASSLNLEGQNYGYTF. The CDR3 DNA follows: TGTGCCAGCAGCTTAAACTTGGAGGGACAGAACTATGGCTACACCTTC.

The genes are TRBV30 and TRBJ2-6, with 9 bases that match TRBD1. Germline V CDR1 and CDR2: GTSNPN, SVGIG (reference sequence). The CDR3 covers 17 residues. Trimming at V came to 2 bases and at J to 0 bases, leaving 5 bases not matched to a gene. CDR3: CAWSHWTGASGANVLTF. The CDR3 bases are TGTGCCTGGAGTCACTGGACAGGGGCCTCTGGGGCCAACGTCCTGACTTTC. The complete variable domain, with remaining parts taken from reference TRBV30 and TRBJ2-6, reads SQTIHQWPATLVQPVGSPLSLECTVEGTSNPNLYWYRQAAGRGLQLLFYSVGIGQISSEVPQNLSASRPQDRQFILSSKKLLLSDSGFYLCAWSHWTGASGANVLTFGAGSRLTVL.

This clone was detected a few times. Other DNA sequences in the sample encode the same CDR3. Written as DNA, the CDR3 is TGTGCCAGCAGTGAGAGTGAAAAACTGTTTTTT. It yields the protein CASSESEKLFF. The chain recombines TRBV2 with TRBJ1-4; D not resolved. The V end lost 3 bases, the J end lost 7 bases, and 3 bases lay between the germline ends. This CDR3 is 11 amino acids long. Germline V lookup: CDR1 SNHLY, CDR2 FYNNEI.

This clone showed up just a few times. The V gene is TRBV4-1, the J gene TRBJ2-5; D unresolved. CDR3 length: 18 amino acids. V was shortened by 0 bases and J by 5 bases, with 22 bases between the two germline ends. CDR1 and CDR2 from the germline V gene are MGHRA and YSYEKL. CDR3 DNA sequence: TGCGCCAGCAGCCAAGATTCGCCTCAGTTGGTCAATTCCGAGACCCAGTACTTC. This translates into CASSQDSPQLVNSETQYF.

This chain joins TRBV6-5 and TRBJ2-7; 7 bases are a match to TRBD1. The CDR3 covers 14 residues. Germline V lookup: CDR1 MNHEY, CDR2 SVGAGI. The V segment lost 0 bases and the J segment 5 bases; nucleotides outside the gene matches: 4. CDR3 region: CASSYSGQSDEQYF. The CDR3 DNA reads TGTGCCAGCAGTTACTCGGGACAGTCCGACGAGCAGTACTTC.

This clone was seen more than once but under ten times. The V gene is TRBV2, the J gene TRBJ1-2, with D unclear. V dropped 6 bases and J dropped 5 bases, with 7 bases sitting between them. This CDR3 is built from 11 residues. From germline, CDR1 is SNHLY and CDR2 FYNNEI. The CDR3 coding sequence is TGTGCCAGCAGCTGGCTTTATGGCTACACCTTC. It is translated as CASSWLYGYTF.

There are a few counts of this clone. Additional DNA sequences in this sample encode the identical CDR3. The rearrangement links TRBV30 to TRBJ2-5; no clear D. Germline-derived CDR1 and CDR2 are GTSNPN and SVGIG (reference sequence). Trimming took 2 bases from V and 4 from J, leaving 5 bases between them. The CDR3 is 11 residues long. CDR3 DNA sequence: TGTGCCTGGAGTCTGGGAGAGACCCAGTACTTC. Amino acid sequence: CAWSLGETQYF.

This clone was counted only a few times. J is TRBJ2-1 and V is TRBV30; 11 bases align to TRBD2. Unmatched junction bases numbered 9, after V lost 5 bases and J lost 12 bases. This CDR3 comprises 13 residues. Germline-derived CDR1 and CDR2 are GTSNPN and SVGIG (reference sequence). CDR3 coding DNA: TGTGCCTGGGATCTAGCGGGGGGCTACACGCAGTTCTTC. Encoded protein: CAWDLAGGYTQFF.

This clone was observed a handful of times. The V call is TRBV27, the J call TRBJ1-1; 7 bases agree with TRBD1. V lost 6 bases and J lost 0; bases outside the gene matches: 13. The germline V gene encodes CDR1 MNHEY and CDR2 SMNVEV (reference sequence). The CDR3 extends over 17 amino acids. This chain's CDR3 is CASRSTGQFKMNTEAFF. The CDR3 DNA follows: TGTGCCAGCAGAAGTACGGGACAGTTTAAAATGAACACTGAAGCTTTCTTT.

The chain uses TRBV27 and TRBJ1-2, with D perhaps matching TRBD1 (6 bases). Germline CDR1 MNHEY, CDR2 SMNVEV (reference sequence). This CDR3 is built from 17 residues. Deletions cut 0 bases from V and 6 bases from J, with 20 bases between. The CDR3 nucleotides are TGTGCCAGCAGTTTATCTCCCCGTGTGAGGGACAACAATGGCTACACCTTC. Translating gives CASSLSPRVRDNNGYTF.

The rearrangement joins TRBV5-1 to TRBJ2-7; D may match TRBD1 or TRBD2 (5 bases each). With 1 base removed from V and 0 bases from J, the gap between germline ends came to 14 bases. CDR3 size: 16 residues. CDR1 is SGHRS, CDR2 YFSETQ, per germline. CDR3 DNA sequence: TGCGCCAGCAGCTTGATGGGGGAGTCCCACTCCTACGAGCAGTACTTC. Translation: CASSLMGESHSYEQYF.

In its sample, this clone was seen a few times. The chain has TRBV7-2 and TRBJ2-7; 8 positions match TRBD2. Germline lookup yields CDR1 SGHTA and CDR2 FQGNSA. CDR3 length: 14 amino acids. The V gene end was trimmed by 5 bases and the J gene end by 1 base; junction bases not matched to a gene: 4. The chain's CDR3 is CASSPRGGSYEQYF. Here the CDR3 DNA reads TGTGCCAGCAGCCCCCGGGGGGGTTCCTACGAGCAGTACTTC.

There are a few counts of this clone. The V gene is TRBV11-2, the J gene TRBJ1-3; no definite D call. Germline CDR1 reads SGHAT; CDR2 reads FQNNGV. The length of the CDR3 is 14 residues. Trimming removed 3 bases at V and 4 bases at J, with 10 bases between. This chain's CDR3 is CASSLGGLGNTIYF. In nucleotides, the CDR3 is TGTGCCAGCAGCTTGGGAGGGCTCGGAAACACCATATATTTT.

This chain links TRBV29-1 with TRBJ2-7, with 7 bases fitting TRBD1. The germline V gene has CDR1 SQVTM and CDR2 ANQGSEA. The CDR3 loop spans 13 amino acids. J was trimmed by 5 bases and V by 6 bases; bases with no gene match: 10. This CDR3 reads CSVNKQGVNEQYF. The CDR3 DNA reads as TGCAGCGTCAATAAGCAGGGGGTCAACGAGCAGTACTTC.

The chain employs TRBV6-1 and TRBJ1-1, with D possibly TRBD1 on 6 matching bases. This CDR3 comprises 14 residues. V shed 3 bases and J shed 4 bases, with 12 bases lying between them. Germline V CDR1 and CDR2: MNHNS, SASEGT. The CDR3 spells CASSENRAGTEAFF. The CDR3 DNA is TGTGCCAGCAGTGAGAACAGGGCTGGCACTGAAGCTTTCTTT.

The CDR3 DNA is TGTGCCAGCAGCTCCTTCCCCTACGAGCAGTACTTC. Residues: CASSSFPYEQYF. The rearrangement uses TRBV5-4 and TRBJ2-7; D remains unclear. The CDR3 totals 12 residues. V was cut by 3 bases and J by 2 bases, with 6 bases left in between. Germline assignment: CDR1 SGHNT and CDR2 YYREEE (reference sequence).

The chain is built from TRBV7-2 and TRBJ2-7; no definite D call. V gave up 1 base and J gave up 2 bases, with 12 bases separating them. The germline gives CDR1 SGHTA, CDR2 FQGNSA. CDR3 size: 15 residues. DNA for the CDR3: TGTGCCAGCAGCTTAGATCGGACGGCTGCCTACGAGCAGTACTTC. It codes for CASSLDRTAAYEQYF.

CDR3 sequence: CASSESLSSPLHF. In DNA form, the CDR3 reads TGCGCCAGCAGTGAGTCATTATCTTCACCCCTCCACTTT. The rearrangement joins TRBV10-2 to TRBJ1-6, with D uncertain. Germline loops: CDR1 WSHSY, CDR2 SAAADI. This CDR3 has 13 amino acids. Between the trimmed V and J ends, which lost 0 bases and 9 bases, there was a span of 6 bases.

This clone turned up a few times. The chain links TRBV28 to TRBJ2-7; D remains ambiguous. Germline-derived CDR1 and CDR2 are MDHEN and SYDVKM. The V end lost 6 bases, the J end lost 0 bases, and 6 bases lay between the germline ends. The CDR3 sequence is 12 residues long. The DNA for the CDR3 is TGTGCCAGCAGCCCGGCCTCCTACGAGCAGTACTTC. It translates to CASSPASYEQYF. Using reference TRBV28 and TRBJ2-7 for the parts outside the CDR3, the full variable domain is DVKVTQSSRYLVKRTGEKVFLECVQDMDHENMFWYRQDPGLGLRLIYFSYDVKMKEKGDIPEGYSVSREKKERFSLILESASTNQTSMYLCASSPASYEQYFGPGTRLTVT.

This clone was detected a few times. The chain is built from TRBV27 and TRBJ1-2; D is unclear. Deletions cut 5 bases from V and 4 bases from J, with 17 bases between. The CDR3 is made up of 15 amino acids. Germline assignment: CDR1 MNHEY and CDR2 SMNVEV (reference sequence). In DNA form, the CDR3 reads TGTGCCAGCAGTCACCTTTTGAACCCCCCCTATGGCTACACCTTC. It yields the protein CASSHLLNPPYGYTF.

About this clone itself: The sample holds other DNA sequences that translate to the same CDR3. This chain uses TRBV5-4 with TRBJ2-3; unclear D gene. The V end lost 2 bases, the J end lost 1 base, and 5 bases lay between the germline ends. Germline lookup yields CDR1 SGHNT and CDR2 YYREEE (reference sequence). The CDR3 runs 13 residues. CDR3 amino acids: CASSFGGTDTQYF. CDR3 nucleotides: TGTGCCAGCAGCTTTGGGGGCACAGATACGCAGTATTTT.

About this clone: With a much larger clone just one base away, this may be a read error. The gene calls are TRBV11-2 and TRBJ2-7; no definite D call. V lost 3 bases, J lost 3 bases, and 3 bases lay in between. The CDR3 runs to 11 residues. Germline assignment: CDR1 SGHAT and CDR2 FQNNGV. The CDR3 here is CASSFIYEQYF. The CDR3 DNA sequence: TGTGCCAGCAGCTTTATCTACGAGCAGTACTTC.

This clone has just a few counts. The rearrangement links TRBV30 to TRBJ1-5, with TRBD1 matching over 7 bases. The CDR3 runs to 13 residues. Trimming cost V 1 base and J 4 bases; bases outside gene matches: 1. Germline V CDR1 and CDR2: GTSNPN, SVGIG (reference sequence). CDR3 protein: CAWSARGNQPQHF. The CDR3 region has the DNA TGTGCCTGGAGTGCCAGGGGGAATCAGCCCCAGCATTTT.